The clone carrying this T cell receptor (beta chain) was counted between two and nine times. Antigen unknown. Treatment specified: roughly 11-day PBMC culture with coronavirus spike peptide pools or control peptides (ViraFEST assay). Collection of the unexposed donor's CD4+ T cells took place before the COVID-19 pandemic (2011-2018). These data are taken from a study of vaccination and CD4 T cells after COVID-19. The CDR3 runs 13 residues. In germline, CDR1 is SGHTA, CDR2 FQGNSA. Unmatched junction bases numbered 4, after V lost 5 bases and J lost 6 bases. Cultured CD4+ T-cell DNA underwent Oncomine TCR Beta short-read sequencing. In TCRdb, the PCR reads were re-called with MiXCR into one record per CDR3 protein. The sample includes approximately 3,000 distinct CDR3 sequences, approximately 32% seen only once; the top ten take around three fifths.

The J gene is TRBJ2-4, the V gene TRBV7-2; 7 bases match TRBD2. The source of this sequence is a human donor in good health. The sequenced sample was CD4+ T cells from blood, cultured in vitro. The CDR3 protein is CASSRAGPNIQYF. The CDR3 nucleotides are TGTGCCAGCAGCCGAGCGGGGCCAAACATTCAGTACTTC.